The 24 T cell receptor beta chains given below trace back to one sample, sequenced in a study of T cell changes during pregnancy in multiple sclerosis. The method was immunoSEQ multiplex PCR; TCRdb's version includes in-frame clones alone and lacks a portion of them. The sample consists of 54,000 or so clones, over 85% of them appearing once. The sample consisted of CD4+ T cells from peripheral blood mononuclear cells, taken before pregnancy. The receptor source for this set is a female donor with multiple sclerosis, enrolled in a pregnancy study.

The gene calls are TRBV7-2 and TRBJ1-3; tentatively, D is TRBD1 (5 bases). Germline CDR1 and CDR2: SGHTA and FQGNSA. V lost 5 bases and J lost 0, with 17 bases in between. The CDR3 is 17 residues long. In nucleotides, the CDR3 is TGTGCCAGCAGCCCCCGCGGGGGTTCGGGCTCTGGAAACACCATATATTTT. This translates into CASSPRGGSGSGNTIYF.

V gene TRBV6-1 combines with J gene TRBJ2-7; 7 nucleotides line up with TRBD1. Germline V gives CDR1 MNHNS, CDR2 SASEGT. V shed 6 bases and J 4 bases; nucleotides not matched to a gene: 3. The CDR3 is 12 amino acids. In DNA form, the CDR3 reads TGTGCCAGCAGGACAGGGAAGTACGAGCAGTACTTC. This codes for CASRTGKYEQYF.

A remark on this clone: This specimen includes other DNA sequences encoding the same CDR3. In nucleotides, the CDR3 is TGTGCCAGCAGCGTTAGCGGCTCCTACAATGAGCAGTTCTTC. As protein: CASSVSGSYNEQFF. The gene calls are TRBV9 and TRBJ2-1, with D possibly TRBD2 on 6 matching bases. The germline V and J ends were trimmed by 2 bases and 0 bases, with 6 bases remaining between them. Looked up from germline, CDR1 is SGDLS and CDR2 is YYNGEE. The CDR3 consists of 14 residues.

This clone has only one observation. CDR3 loop: CASSEQGDTQYF. CDR3 DNA: TGTGCCAGCAGTGAACAGGGGGATACGCAGTATTTT. The chain combines TRBV6-1 with TRBJ2-3, with D possibly being TRBD1 (6 bases). CDR1 and CDR2 (germline): MNHNS, SASEGT. The CDR3 has 12 amino acids. The ends were cut back, 2 bases at V and 6 bases at J, with 6 bases in the middle.

V usage is TRBV7-9 and J usage is TRBJ2-1, with D uncertain. The CDR3 runs to 16 residues. Germline V gives CDR1 SEHNR, CDR2 FQNEAQ (reference sequence). Trimming cost V 1 base and J 5 bases, with 15 bases left between them. The CDR3 DNA sequence: TGTGCCAGCAGCTTAGGAGCACGAATCCGTCACAATGAGCAGTTCTTC. Translation gives CASSLGARIRHNEQFF.

The chain has TRBV19 and TRBJ2-6; possible D gene TRBD2, 7 bases. Deletions cut 3 bases from V and 2 bases from J, with 14 bases between. The length of the CDR3 is 17 residues. CDR1 is LNHDA and CDR2 is SQIVND in the germline V gene (reference sequence). The CDR3 protein is CASSISGGGAGANVLTF. The CDR3 DNA sequence: TGTGCCAGTAGTATCAGTGGCGGGGGCGCTGGGGCCAACGTCCTGACTTTC.

The chain joins TRBV5-5 to TRBJ1-3, with D perhaps TRBD1 (5 bases). V lost 4 bases to trimming and J lost 4 bases, with 15 bases between them. Germline lookup yields CDR1 SGHKS and CDR2 YYEKEE (reference sequence). CDR3 length equals 15 residues. CDR3 in amino acids: CASSRGDAGGNTIYF. The CDR3 bases are TGTGCCAGCAGCCGCGGGGACGCTGGCGGAAACACCATATATTTT.

The J gene is TRBJ2-1, the V gene TRBV13; 9 nucleotides line up with TRBD2. This CDR3 comprises 14 residues. The junction had 6 bases not matched to a gene; V was cut back by 8 bases and J by 4 bases. Per germline, CDR1 PRHDT and CDR2 FYEKMQ (reference sequence). The DNA for the CDR3 is TGTGCCAGCTCACGGACTAGCGCTTACAATGAGCAGTTCTTC. Its protein is CASSRTSAYNEQFF.

The chain employs TRBV11-3 and TRBJ2-1; D is unclear. Trimming took 2 bases from V and 7 from J, leaving 3 bases between them. Looked up from germline, CDR1 is SGHNT and CDR2 is YENEEA. The CDR3 spans 11 residues. In nucleotides, the CDR3 is TGTGCCAGCAGCTTAACAAATGAGCAGTTCTTC. Its protein product is CASSLTNEQFF.

This clone was detected a few times. The rearrangement uses TRBV9 and TRBJ2-1, with D possibly being TRBD1 (6 bases). The V gene lost 0 bases and the J gene lost 9 bases, with 13 bases spanning the gap. The CDR3 length is 14 residues. Germline values: CDR1 SGDLS, CDR2 YYNGEE. CDR3 in amino acids: CASSVEDSVSEQFF. CDR3 sequence (DNA): TGTGCCAGCAGCGTAGAGGACAGTGTGAGTGAGCAGTTCTTC.

The chain is built from TRBV7-3 and TRBJ2-1, with TRBD2 identical over 7 bases. CDR1 is SGHTA, CDR2 FQGTGA, per germline. This CDR3 has 15 amino acids. The V and J ends lost 4 bases and 3 bases, in that order; junction bases with no gene match: 6. The CDR3 sequence is CASSSRASGYNEQFF. The CDR3, as DNA: TGTGCCAGCAGCTCTAGAGCTAGCGGCTACAATGAGCAGTTCTTC.

The genes are TRBV7-2 and TRBJ2-1; 9 nucleotides line up with TRBD1. This CDR3 is 16 amino acids long. The V gene's germline CDR1 is SGHTA and CDR2 FQGNSA. Trimming cost V 3 bases and J 2 bases; bases outside gene matches: 5. The CDR3 spells CASSLKDRGPYNEQFF. The CDR3 DNA reads as TGTGCCAGCAGCTTGAAGGACAGGGGACCCTACAATGAGCAGTTCTTC. The full variable domain, with the rest looked up from reference TRBV7-2 and TRBJ2-1, is GAGVSQSPSNKVTEKGKDVELRCDPISGHTALYWYRQSLGQGLEFLIYFQGNSAPDKSGLPSDRFSAERTGGSVSTLTIQRTQQEDSAVYLCASSLKDRGPYNEQFFGPGTRLTVL.

The rearrangement uses TRBV6-6 and TRBJ1-2; D may be TRBD1 (6 bases). In germline, CDR1 is MNHNY, CDR2 SVGAGI (reference sequence). The CDR3 has 14 amino acids. The V and J ends lost 7 bases and 4 bases respectively, with 16 bases between them. The CDR3 DNA is TGTGCCAGCATCGTGACAGGCGAGGGCTATGGCTACACCTTC. Encoded protein: CASIVTGEGYGYTF.

This rearrangement joins TRBV2 to TRBJ2-6; D is ambiguous. The CDR3 is 15 residues long. Looked up from germline, CDR1 is SNHLY and CDR2 is FYNNEI. Trimming shortened V by 6 bases and J by 1 base, and 10 bases separated the two germline ends. DNA of the CDR3: TGTGCCAGCAGCGAACTCAGGTCTGGGGCCAACGTCCTGACTTTC. This sequence encodes CASSELRSGANVLTF.

The gene calls are TRBV19 and TRBJ2-2; 12 bases fit TRBD2. CDR1 LNHDA and CDR2 SQIVND come from the germline V gene (reference sequence). After removal of 5 bases from V and 2 bases from J, the junction contained 3 bases not matched to a gene. This CDR3 is 16 amino acids long. CDR3 sequence reads: CASSLTSGSNTGELFF. DNA for the CDR3: TGTGCCAGTAGTTTGACTAGCGGGAGTAACACCGGGGAGCTGTTTTTT.

The CDR3 loop is CAWHLRGSNTEAFF. The CDR3 DNA is TGTGCCTGGCACCTACGGGGATCGAACACTGAAGCTTTCTTT. V usage is TRBV30 and J usage is TRBJ1-1; no reliable D call. Germline V gene sequence: CDR1 GTSNPN, CDR2 SVGIG (reference sequence). Deletions cut 5 bases from V and 1 base from J, with 14 bases between. The CDR3 has 14 residues.

This chain joins TRBV18 and TRBJ2-3; 14 bases fit TRBD2. Germline lookup yields CDR1 KGHSH and CDR2 LQKENI. The trim removed 3 bases at V and 6 bases at J, leaving 2 bases unmatched. The CDR3 is 15 residues long. CDR3 loop: CASSPGLAGVDTQYF. The CDR3 DNA is TGTGCCAGCTCACCGGGACTAGCGGGAGTCGATACGCAGTATTTT.

This chain joins TRBV7-2 and TRBJ2-1; TRBD2 is a possible D gene (5 bases). Deletions cut 5 bases from V and 9 bases from J, with 11 bases between. There are 12 residues in the CDR3. Germline CDR1 and CDR2: SGHTA and FQGNSA. DNA for the CDR3: TGTGCCAGCAGCGACCGGGGTCGTGAGCAGTTCTTC. This encodes CASSDRGREQFF.

The chain recombines TRBV6-6 with TRBJ2-7, with TRBD2 matching 13 bases. V lost 8 bases and J lost 4; bases outside the gene matches: 8. The CDR3 covers 15 residues. Germline CDR1 is MNHNY and CDR2 is SVGAGI (reference sequence). The CDR3, as DNA: TGTGCCAGCCTCCCCGGACTAGCGGGAGCTTACGAGCAGTACTTC. Amino acid sequence: CASLPGLAGAYEQYF.

V is TRBV10-3 and J is TRBJ2-3; 7 nucleotides line up with TRBD1. This CDR3 spans 14 amino acids. Germline CDR1 and CDR2: ENHRY and SYGVKD. After removal of 3 bases from V and 1 base from J, the junction contained 1 base not matched to a gene. The CDR3 DNA reads TGTGCCATCAGTGACACAGGGGGCACAGATACGCAGTATTTT. Encoded protein: CAISDTGGTDTQYF.

A few counts support this clone. The chain carries TRBV5-4 and TRBJ2-2; D is perhaps TRBD2 (6 bases). V dropped 4 bases and J dropped 7 bases, with 17 bases sitting between them. CDR3 length equals 15 residues. CDR1 is SGHNT, CDR2 YYREEE, per germline (reference sequence). The CDR3 loop reads CASSQDAGRGGELFF. CDR3 DNA sequence: TGTGCCAGCAGCCAAGATGCTGGGCGGGGCGGGGAGCTGTTTTTT.

This clone was detected only once. The chain employs TRBV27 and TRBJ1-2; tentatively, D is TRBD1 (6 bases). Germline V gene sequence: CDR1 MNHEY, CDR2 SMNVEV (reference sequence). V lost 3 bases and J 5 bases, leaving 13 bases between the germline ends. CDR3 length: 14 residues. CDR3 sequence: CASSFTGPQYGYTF. The DNA of the CDR3 is TGTGCCAGCAGTTTTACAGGGCCCCAATATGGCTACACCTTC.

The genes are TRBV6-5 and TRBJ1-1; 7 bases match TRBD1. The CDR3 has 13 residues. Germline V CDR1 and CDR2: MNHEY, SVGAGI. V lost 2 bases and J lost 3; bases outside the gene matches: 0. CDR3 amino acids: CASSYQGDTEAFF. The CDR3 DNA sequence: TGTGCCAGCAGTTACCAGGGGGACACTGAAGCTTTCTTT.

The rearrangement joins TRBV5-4 to TRBJ2-5; 10 nucleotides match TRBD2. The J call is doubtful: the DNA matches TRBJ2-7 better. Germline V gene lookup returns CDR1 SGHNT and CDR2 YYREEE (reference sequence). The CDR3 is 15 amino acids. The CDR3 protein is CASSFPGGLAAEQYF. The CDR3 bases are TGTGCCAGCAGCTTCCCCGGTGGACTAGCGGCCGAGCAGTACTTC.